The entry below describes one T cell receptor beta chain. The data stem from a study of blood T cell repertoires in COVID-19. Germline assignment: CDR1 SEHNR and CDR2 FQNEAQ (reference sequence). V shed 5 bases, J shed 8 bases, and the junction held 7 bases outside the gene matches. CDR3 length: 14 amino acids. Clones were read by immunoSEQ multiplex PCR, and TCRdb kept only the in-frame ones, dropping some. Here the sample spans hundreds of thousands of clones, roughly 84% being singletons. Source material: PBMCs or T cells enriched from blood (not recorded which). The sequence was collected from a woman aged 25 to 39 who had recovered from COVID-19. The rearrangement links TRBV7-9 to TRBJ1-2; 11 bases align to TRBD1. The DNA for the CDR3 is TGTGCCAGCAGCCCAGGACAGGGGGCAGAGGGCTACACCTTC. Encoded protein: CASSPGQGAEGYTF.